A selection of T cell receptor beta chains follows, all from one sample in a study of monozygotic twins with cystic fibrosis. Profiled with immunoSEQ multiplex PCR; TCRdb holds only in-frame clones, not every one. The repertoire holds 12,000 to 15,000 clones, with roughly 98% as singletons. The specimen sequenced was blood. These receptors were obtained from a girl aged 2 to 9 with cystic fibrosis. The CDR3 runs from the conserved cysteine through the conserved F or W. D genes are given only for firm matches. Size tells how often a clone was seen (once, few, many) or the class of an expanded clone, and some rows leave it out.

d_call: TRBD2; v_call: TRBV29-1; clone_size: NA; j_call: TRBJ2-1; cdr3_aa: CSDSPTPSSGSSHNEQFF
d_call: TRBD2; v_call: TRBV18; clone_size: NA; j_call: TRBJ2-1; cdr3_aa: CASSPPLGTSRTYNEQFF
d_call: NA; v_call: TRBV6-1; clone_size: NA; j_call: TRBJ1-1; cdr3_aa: CASSEPGDYITEAFF
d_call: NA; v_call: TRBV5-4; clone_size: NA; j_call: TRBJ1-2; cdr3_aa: CASSLDSFVQGSGYTF
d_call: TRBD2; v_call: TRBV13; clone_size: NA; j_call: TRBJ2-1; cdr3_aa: CASSLELAGGPPHSYNEQFF
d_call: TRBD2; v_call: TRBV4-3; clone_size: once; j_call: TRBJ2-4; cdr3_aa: CASSPGTSGSNIQYF
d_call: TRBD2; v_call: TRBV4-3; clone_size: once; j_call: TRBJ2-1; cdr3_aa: CASSRLTSAEDNEQFF
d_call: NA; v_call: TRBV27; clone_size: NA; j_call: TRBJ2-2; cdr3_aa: CASSFWGAANTGELFF
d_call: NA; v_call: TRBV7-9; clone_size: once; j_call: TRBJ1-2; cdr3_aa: CASSGTGSLYGYTF
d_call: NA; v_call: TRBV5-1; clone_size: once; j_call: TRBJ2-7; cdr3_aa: CASSLGDGYSYEQYF